This entry is about one T cell receptor beta chain. Its matching antigen is unknown. This CDR3 spans 13 amino acids. The ends were cut back, 5 bases at V and 4 bases at J, with 11 bases in the middle. Germline CDR1 is KGHSH and CDR2 is LQKENI. This entry comes from a study of T cell responses to AZD1222 COVID-19 vaccine. Study-wide results and caveats: Baseline serology detected seropositivity in only six or seven AZD1222 recipients.

Data came from immunoSEQ multiplex PCR; TCRdb stores just in-frame clones and leaves some out. Here the sample spans 100,000 to 120,000 clones, approximately 85% being singletons. The receptor was derived from an adult in good health. Material: peripheral blood, obtained on day 0 of AZD1222 vaccination. The V and J genes are TRBV18 and TRBJ1-1; possible D gene TRBD1, 6 bases. The CDR3 protein is CASSIKGGTEAFF. The CDR3 region has the DNA TGTGCCAGCTCAATAAAAGGGGGCACTGAAGCTTTCTTT.